This entry is about one TCR beta chain. Its antigen remains unidentified. This sample is drawn from a study of cytomegalovirus exposure and HLA in healthy donors. Study findings and constraints: Exclusion as indistinguishable affected some V segments, including TRBV6-2 and TRBV6-3.

The PCR made use of 60 Vbeta and 13 Jbeta primers. Method: immunoSEQ multiplex PCR; TCRdb's copy keeps in-frame clones and lacks some. The profile shows more than 90,000 clones, less than 80% of them singletons. This CDR3 comprises 15 residues. V was trimmed by 6 bases and J by 4 bases, leaving 18 bases between them. Germline CDR1 is MDHEN and CDR2 is SYDVKM. The V call is TRBV28, the J call TRBJ1-2; D is perhaps TRBD1 (5 bases). The sequence came from a woman aged 40 to 50 in good health and CMV-seropositive. The sample comprised PBMCs. The CDR3 sequence: CASRDPQGEGYGYTF. CDR3 DNA sequence: TGTGCCAGCAGGGACCCACAAGGGGAGGGCTATGGCTACACCTTC.